The present T cell receptor (beta chain) was sequenced within a study of vaccination and CD4 T cells after COVID-19. Cultured CD4+ T-cell DNA underwent Oncomine TCR Beta short-read sequencing. In TCRdb, the PCR reads were re-called with MiXCR into one record per CDR3 protein. Of 6,000 to 9,500 distinct CDR3 sequences listed, 25% to 35% are singletons. Treatment reported: roughly 10-day PBMC culture with coronavirus spike peptide pools or control peptides (ViraFEST assay). During the years 2011-2018, before the COVID-19 pandemic, the unexposed donor's CD4+ T cells were collected. It was SARS-CoV-2 S/N and four cold-coronavirus spikes that probed unexposed-donor CD4+ T cells, cells permitting. This clonotype was detected only a few times. Its antigen is as yet unknown. The source material was CD4+ T cells from blood, cultured in vitro. The source is a human donor in good health.

The CDR3 DNA sequence: TGTGCCAGCAGCGTAAGGGGACAGACGAACACTGAAGCTTTCTTT. Its protein product is CASSVRGQTNTEAFF. The J gene is TRBJ1-1, the V gene TRBV9; TRBD1 aligns across 7 bases. Trimming cost V 1 base and J 1 base; bases outside gene matches: 4. The CDR3 is made up of 15 amino acids. Germline V lookup: CDR1 SGDLS, CDR2 YYNGEE.